This T cell receptor (beta chain) was sequenced during a study of sequential checkpoint blockade in melanoma. In the study overall: Randomization was 1:1 between first-line nivolumab→ipilimumab and ipilimumab→nivolumab.

This CDR3 region has 13 residues. V lost 5 bases and J lost 7, with 12 bases in between. Germline V CDR1 and CDR2: MDHEN, SYDVKM. Treatment indicated: randomized to nivolumab then ipilimumab (arm A) or the reverse (arm B). No patient had prior DNA-damaging chemotherapy. Live CD3+CD8+ CD19− CD56− cells were sorted from PBMCs. Here immunoSEQ multiplex PCR was the method, and the copy in TCRdb shows in-frame clones only, minus some. The sample has tens of thousands of clones, 70% to 90% seen once; the top ten hold about 5.5%. This TCR came from a human donor with melanoma. Source: CD8+ T cells sorted from blood (inferred from file names), taken from a patient given nivolumab and ipilimumab in sequence. The chain uses TRBV28 and TRBJ1-5; D is possibly TRBD1 (5 bases). The CDR3 region has the DNA TGTGCCAGCAGTCCAGGGTTGTGGCAGCCCCAGCATTTT. Translated, it gives CASSPGLWQPQHF.